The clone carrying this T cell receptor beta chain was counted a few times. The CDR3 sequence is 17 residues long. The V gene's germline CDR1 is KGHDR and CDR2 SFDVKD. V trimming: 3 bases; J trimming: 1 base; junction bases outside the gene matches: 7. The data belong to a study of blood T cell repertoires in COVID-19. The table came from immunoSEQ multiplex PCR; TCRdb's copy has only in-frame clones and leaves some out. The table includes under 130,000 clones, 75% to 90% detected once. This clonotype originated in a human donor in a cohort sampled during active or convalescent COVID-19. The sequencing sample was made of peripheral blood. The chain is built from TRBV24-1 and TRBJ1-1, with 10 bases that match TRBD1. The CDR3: CATSDAPGQGTNTEAFF. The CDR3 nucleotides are TGTGCCACCAGTGATGCTCCGGGACAGGGGACGAACACTGAAGCTTTCTTT.